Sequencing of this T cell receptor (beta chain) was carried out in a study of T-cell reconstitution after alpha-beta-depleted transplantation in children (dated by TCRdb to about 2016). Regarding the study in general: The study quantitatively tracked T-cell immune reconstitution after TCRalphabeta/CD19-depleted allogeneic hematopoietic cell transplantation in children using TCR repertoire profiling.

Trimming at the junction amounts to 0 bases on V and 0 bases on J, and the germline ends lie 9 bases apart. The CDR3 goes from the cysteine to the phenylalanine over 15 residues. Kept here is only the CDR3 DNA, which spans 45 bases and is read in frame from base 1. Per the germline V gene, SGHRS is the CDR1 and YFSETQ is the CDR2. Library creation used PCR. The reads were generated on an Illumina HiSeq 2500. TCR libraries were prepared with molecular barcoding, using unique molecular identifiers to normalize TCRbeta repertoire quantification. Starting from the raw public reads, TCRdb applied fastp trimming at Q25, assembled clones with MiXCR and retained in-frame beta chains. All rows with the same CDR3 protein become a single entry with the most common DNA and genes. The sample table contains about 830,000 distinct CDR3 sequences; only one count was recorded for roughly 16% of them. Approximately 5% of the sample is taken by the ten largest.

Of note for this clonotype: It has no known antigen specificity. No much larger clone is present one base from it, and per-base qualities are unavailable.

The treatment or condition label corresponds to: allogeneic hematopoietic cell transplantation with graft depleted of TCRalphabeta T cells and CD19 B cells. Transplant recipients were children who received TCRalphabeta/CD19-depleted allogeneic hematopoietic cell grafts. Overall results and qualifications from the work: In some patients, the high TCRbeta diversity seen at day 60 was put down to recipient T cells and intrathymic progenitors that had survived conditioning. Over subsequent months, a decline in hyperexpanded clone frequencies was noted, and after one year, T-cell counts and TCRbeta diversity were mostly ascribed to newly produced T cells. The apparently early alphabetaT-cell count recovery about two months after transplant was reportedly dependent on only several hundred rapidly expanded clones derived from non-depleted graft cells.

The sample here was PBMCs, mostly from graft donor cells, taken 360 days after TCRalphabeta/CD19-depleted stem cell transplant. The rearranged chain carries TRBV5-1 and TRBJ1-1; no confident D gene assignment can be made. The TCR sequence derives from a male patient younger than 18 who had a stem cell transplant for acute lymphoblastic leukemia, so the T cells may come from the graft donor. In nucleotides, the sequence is TGCGCCAGCAGCTTGGCTGGCAGTATGAACACTGAAGCTTTCTTT. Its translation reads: CASSLAGSMNTEAFF.